The subject of this entry is one T cell receptor beta chain. Its antigen is as yet unknown. The CDR3 length is 13 residues. Germline-derived CDR1 and CDR2 are SGDLS and YYNGEE. Losses at the gene ends were 5 bases for V and 8 bases for J; bases not matched to a gene: 8. This entry is derived from a study of cytomegalovirus exposure and HLA in healthy donors. General study points: About 87% or about 30% of the time was how often most TCR beta V segments were productive, according to an earlier analysis. Rates of TCR association differed by HLA locus in a later analysis, with DRB1 highest and HLA-C lowest. Presence/absence analysis assumed near-uniform sequencing depth across donors.

Vbeta (60) and Jbeta (13) primers were used in the PCR. The assay was immunoSEQ multiplex PCR, and TCRdb's table has in-frame clones only and misses some. The sample consists of over 100,000 clones, over 65% of them appearing once. Material: PBMCs. This clonotype originated in a female donor in good health and CMV-seronegative. This chain uses TRBV9 with TRBJ1-2; 8 bases line up with TRBD1. The CDR3: CASRGGQAEGYTF. The DNA for the CDR3 is TGTGCCAGCAGGGGGGGACAGGCTGAGGGCTACACCTTC.